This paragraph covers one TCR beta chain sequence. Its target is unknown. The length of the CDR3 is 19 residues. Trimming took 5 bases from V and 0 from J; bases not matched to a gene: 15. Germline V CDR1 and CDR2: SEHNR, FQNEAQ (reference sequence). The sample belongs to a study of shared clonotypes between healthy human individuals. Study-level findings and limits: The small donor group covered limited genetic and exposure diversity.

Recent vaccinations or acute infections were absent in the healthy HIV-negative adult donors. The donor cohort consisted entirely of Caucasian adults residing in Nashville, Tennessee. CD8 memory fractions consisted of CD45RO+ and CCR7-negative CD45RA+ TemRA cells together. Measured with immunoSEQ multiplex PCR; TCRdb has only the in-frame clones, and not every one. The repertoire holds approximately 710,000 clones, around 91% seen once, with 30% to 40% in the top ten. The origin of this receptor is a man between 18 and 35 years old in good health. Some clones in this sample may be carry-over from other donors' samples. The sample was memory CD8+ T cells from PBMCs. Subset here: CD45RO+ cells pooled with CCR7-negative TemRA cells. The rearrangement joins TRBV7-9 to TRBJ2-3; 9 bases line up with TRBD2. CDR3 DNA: TGTGCCAGCAGCGGCCGGCCAGCGGGAGGTATTACTAGCACAGATACGCAGTATTTT. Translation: CASSGRPAGGITSTDTQYF.